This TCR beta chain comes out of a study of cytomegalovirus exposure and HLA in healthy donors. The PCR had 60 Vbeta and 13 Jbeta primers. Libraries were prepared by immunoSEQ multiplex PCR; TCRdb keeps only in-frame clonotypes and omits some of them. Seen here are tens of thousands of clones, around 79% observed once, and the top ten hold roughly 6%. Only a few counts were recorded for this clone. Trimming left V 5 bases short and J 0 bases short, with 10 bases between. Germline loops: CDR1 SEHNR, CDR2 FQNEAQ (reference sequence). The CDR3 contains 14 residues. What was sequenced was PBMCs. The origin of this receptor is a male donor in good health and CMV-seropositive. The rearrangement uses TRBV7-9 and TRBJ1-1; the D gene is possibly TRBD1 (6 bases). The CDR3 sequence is CASSSGQLNTEAFF. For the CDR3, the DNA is TGTGCCAGCAGCAGTGGACAGCTGAACACTGAAGCTTTCTTT.